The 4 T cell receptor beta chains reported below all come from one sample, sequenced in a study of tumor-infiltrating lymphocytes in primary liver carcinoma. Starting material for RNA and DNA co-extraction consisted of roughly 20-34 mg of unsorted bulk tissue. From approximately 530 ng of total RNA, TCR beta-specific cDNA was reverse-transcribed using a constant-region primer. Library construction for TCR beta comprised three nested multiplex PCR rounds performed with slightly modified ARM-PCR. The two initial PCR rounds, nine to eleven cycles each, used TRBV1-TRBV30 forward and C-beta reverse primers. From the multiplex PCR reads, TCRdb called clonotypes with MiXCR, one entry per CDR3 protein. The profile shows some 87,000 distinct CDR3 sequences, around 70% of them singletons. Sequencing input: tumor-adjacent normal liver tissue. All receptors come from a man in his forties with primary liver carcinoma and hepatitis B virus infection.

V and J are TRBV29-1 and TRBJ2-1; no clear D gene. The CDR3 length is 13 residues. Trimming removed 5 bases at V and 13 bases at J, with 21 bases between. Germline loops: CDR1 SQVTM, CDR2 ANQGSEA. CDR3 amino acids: CSVPLPLSNGQFF. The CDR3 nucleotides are TGCAGCGTTCCACTGCCCTTGAGCAATGGTCAGTTCTTC.

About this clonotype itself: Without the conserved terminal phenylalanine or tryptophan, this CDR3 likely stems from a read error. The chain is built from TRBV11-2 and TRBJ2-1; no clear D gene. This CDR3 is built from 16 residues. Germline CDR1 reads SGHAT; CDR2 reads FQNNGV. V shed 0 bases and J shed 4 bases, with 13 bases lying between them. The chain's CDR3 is CASSLESDGLYNEQFL. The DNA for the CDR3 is TGTGCCAGCAGCTTAGAATCGGACGGGCTATACAATGAGCAGTTCCTC.

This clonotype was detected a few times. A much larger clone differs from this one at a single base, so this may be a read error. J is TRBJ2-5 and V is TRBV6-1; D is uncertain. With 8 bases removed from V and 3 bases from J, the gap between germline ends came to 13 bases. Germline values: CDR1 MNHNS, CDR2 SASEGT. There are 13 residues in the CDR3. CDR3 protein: CASSRVPEETQYF. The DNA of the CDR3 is TGTGCCAGCTCCAGAGTACCCGAAGAGACCCAGTACTTC.

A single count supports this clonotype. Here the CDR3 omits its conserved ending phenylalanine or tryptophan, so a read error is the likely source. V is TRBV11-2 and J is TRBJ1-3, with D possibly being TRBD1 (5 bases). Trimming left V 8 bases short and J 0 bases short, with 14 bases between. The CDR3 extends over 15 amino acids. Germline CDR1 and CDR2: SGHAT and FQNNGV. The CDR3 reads CASGLTGNSGNTIYS. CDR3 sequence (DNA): TGTGCCAGCGGCCTCACAGGAAACTCTGGAAACACCATATATTCT.